The sequence of this T cell receptor beta chain was determined in a study of PD-1 blockade in classical Hodgkin lymphoma. About the research overall: Nivolumab 3 mg/kg was given intravenously every 2 weeks.

CDR3 length: 13 amino acids. J lost 4 bases, V lost 10 bases, and 9 bases had no gene match. Germline V gene data show CDR1 as SNHLY and CDR2 as FYNNEI. Study-level findings and limits: Similar baseline diversity was found in complete responders and newly diagnosed patients. Relative to healthy donors, newly diagnosed patients reportedly had lower baseline TCR diversity, which was reported as lower still in relapsed/refractory patients.

Documented time point: cycle 4 day 1 (C4D1), after less than 7 weeks of nivolumab. Every single patient, without exception, relapsed after autologous stem cell transplantation, and brentuximab vedotin exposure varied. Patients had relapsed/refractory classical Hodgkin lymphoma with complete response, partial response or progressive disease as best response. In its sample, this clone ranks as medium-sized. Its antigen is not identified. The table came from immunoSEQ multiplex PCR; TCRdb's copy has only in-frame clones and leaves some out. The repertoire consists of approximately 30,000 clones, with over 60% occurring once and the leading ten covering approximately 3.6%.

The TCR comes from a human donor with classical Hodgkin lymphoma. This specimen consisted of peripheral blood mononuclear cells (PBMCs), obtained before the fourth cycle of nivolumab. This chain uses TRBV2 with TRBJ1-2; 7 nucleotides agree with TRBD1. CDR3 DNA sequence: TGTGCCATCTCCAGGGGGGTGCGCTATGGCTACACCTTC. Translation gives CAISRGVRYGYTF.